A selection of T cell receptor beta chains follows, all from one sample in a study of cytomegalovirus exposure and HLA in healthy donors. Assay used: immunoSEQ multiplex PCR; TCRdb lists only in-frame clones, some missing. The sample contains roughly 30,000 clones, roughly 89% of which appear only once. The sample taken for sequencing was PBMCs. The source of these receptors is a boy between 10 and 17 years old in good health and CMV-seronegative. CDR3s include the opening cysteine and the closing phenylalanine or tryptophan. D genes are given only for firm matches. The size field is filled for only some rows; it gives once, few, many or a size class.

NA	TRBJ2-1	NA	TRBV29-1	CSVELQVASQQFF	TGCAGCGTTGAATTACAGGTGGCCAGTCAGCAGTTCTTC
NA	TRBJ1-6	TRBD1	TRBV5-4	CASSPGQGHNSPLHF	TGTGCCAGCAGCCCGGGACAGGGGCATAATTCACCCCTCCACTTT
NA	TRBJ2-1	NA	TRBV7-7	CASSLRGLANEQFF	TGTGCCAGCAGCCTTAGAGGACTTGCCAATGAGCAGTTCTTC
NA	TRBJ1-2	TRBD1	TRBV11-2	CASSLVTTGVFGYTF	TGTGCCAGCAGCTTAGTTACGACAGGGGTTTTCGGCTACACCTTC
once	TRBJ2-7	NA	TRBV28	CASRHRIYEQYF	TGTGCCAGCAGGCATAGAATCTACGAGCAGTACTTC
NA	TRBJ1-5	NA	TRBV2	CASSEALKGAQPQHF	TGTGCCAGCAGTGAAGCGCTTAAAGGGGCTCAGCCCCAGCATTTT
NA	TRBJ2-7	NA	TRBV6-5	CASSYSQGSSYEQYF	TGTGCCAGCAGTTACTCCCAGGGAAGCTCCTACGAGCAGTACTTC
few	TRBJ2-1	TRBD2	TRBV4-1	CASRDTSGGARSYNEQFF	TGCGCCAGCAGGGATACTAGCGGGGGGGCCAGGTCCTACAATGAGCAGTTCTTC
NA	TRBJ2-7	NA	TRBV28	CASSLGGAPSYEQYF	TGTGCCAGCTCCCTCGGCGGGGCCCCATCCTACGAGCAGTACTTC
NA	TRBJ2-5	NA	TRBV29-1	CSVEQRETQYF	TGCAGCGTTGAACAGCGGGAGACCCAGTACTTC
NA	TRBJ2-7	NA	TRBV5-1	CASSLAPGTHRDEQYF	TGCGCCAGCAGCTTGGCCCCCGGGACACACCGGGACGAGCAGTACTTC
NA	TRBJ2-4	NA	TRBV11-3	CASSHDLAETSSHIQYF	TGTGCCAGCAGCCATGACTTGGCCGAGACTTCTTCCCATATTCAGTACTTC
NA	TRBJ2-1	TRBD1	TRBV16	CASSQLGTGGVEQFF	TGTGCCAGCAGCCAATTGGGGACAGGGGGCGTTGAGCAGTTCTTC
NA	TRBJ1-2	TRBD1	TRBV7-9	CASSLGRDRSNYGYTF	TGTGCCAGCAGCCTTGGCCGGGACAGGTCTAACTATGGCTACACCTTC
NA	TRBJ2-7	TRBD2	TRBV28	CASSGLAGGAGSSYEQYF	TGTGCCAGCAGCGGACTAGCGGGGGGGGCCGGTAGCTCCTACGAGCAGTACTTC
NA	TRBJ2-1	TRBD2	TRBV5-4	CASSLTGGANNEQFF	TGTGCCAGCAGCCTGACGGGGGGGGCGAACAATGAGCAGTTCTTC
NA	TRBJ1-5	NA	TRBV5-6	CASSSSPIGNQPQHF	TGTGCCAGCAGCTCTTCCCCTATAGGCAATCAGCCCCAGCATTTT
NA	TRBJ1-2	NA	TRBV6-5	CASREDRYYGYTF	TGTGCCAGCAGGGAGGATAGGTACTATGGCTACACCTTC
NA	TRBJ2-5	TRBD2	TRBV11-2	CASSLVWWGGETQYF	TGTGCCAGCAGCTTAGTTTGGTGGGGGGGTGAGACCCAGTACTTC
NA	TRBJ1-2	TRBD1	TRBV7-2	CASSLIGDRGPGYTF	TGTGCCAGCAGCTTAATAGGAGACAGGGGGCCTGGCTACACCTTC
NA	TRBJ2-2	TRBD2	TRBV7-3	CASSSATGLAGNTGELFF	TGTGCCAGCAGCTCAGCTACGGGACTAGCGGGGAACACCGGGGAGCTGTTTTTT
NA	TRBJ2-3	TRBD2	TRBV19	CASSLTSADTQYF	TGTGCCAGTAGTTTGACTAGCGCAGATACGCAGTATTTT
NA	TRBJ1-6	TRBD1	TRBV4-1	CASSQEEGQGLGNSPLHF	TGCGCCAGCAGCCAAGAAGAGGGACAGGGCTTAGGTAATTCACCCCTCCACTTT
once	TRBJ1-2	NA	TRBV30	CAWSSTGHGYTF	TGTGCCTGGAGTAGTACAGGCCATGGCTACACCTTC
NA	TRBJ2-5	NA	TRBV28	CASSSPWSPQGYETQYF	TGTGCCAGCAGTTCCCCGTGGTCCCCGCAGGGCTATGAGACCCAGTACTTC
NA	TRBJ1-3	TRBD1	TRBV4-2	CASSQSTLTGGSGNTIYF	TGTGCCAGCAGCCAATCGACGTTGACAGGGGGCTCTGGAAACACCATATATTTT
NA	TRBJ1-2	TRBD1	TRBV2	CASSERTGGNYGYTF	TGTGCCAGCAGTGAAAGGACAGGGGGCAACTATGGCTACACCTTC
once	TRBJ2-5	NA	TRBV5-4	CASSLTLAGQETQYF	TGTGCCAGCAGCTTGACCCTGGCGGGCCAAGAGACCCAGTACTTC
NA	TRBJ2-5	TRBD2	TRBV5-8	CASSGTSRGQETQYF	TGTGCCAGCAGCGGGACTAGCAGGGGCCAAGAGACCCAGTACTTC
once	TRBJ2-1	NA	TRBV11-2	CASSPKLDSTYNEQFF	TGTGCCAGCAGCCCCAAACTAGACTCTACATACAATGAGCAGTTCTTC
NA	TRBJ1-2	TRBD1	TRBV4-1	CASSQGDREYGYTF	TGCGCCAGCAGCCAAGGGGACAGGGAATATGGCTACACCTTC
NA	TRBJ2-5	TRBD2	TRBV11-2	CASSLIAGGWETQYF	TGTGCCAGCAGCTTAATAGCGGGGGGGTGGGAGACCCAGTACTTC
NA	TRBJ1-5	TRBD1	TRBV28	CASSPFNPYGQEDNQPQHF	TGTGCCAGCAGTCCGTTCAACCCTTATGGACAGGAGGACAATCAGCCCCAGCATTTT
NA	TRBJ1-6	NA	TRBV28	CASRPSGGGRNSPLHF	TGTGCCAGCAGGCCTTCGGGAGGAGGGAGGAATTCACCCCTCCACTTT
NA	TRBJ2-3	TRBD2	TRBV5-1	CASSTELAGVSTDTQYF	TGCGCCAGCAGCACCGAATTAGCGGGGGTGTCCACAGATACGCAGTATTTT
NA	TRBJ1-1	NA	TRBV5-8	CASSPRIGEAFF	TGTGCCAGCAGCCCCAGGATTGGAGAAGCTTTCTTT
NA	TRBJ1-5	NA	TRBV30	CAWSSGVDQPQHF	TGTGCCTGGAGCTCAGGGGTTGATCAGCCCCAGCATTTT
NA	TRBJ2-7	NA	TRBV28	CASGAEAYEQYF	TGTGCCAGCGGCGCGGAAGCCTATGAGCAGTACTTC
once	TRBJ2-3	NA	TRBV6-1	CAVGTYTQYF	TGTGCCGTTGGGACTTATACGCAGTATTTT
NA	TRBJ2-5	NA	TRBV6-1	CASSGNFQTQYF	TGTGCCAGCAGTGGAAACTTCCAGACCCAGTACTTC
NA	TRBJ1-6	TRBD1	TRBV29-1	CSVGQGLNSPLHF	TGCAGCGTTGGACAGGGGTTGAATTCACCCCTCCACTTT
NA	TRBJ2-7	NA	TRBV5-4	CASSPWQGSSEQYF	TGTGCCAGCAGCCCCTGGCAGGGGTCCTCCGAGCAGTACTTC
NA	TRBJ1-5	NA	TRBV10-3	CAISEDRGVSNQPQHF	TGTGCCATCAGTGAGGACCGGGGAGTGAGCAATCAGCCCCAGCATTTT
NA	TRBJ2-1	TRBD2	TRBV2	CASRVAGEGNEQFF	TGTGCCAGCAGGGTAGCGGGGGAGGGCAATGAGCAGTTCTTC
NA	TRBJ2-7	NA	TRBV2	CASSRQVYEQYF	TGTGCCAGCAGCCGACAGGTCTACGAGCAGTACTTC
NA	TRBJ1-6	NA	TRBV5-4	CASSLDSLHNSPLHF	TGTGCCAGCAGCTTGGACAGCCTTCATAATTCACCCCTCCACTTT
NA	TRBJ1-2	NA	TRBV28	CASSLEGYSYYGYTF	TGTGCCAGCAGTTTAGAGGGTTATTCTTACTATGGCTACACCTTC
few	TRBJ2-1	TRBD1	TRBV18	CASSPWTGPYNEQFF	TGTGCCAGCTCACCTTGGACAGGGCCCTACAATGAGCAGTTCTTC
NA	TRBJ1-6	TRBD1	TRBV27	CASSEGTGIYNSPLHF	TGTGCCAGCAGCGAAGGGACAGGGATCTATAATTCACCCCTCCACTTT
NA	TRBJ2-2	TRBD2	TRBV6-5	CASSYSTGGTIGELFF	TGTGCCAGCAGTTACTCTACGGGGGGAACGATCGGGGAGCTGTTTTTT
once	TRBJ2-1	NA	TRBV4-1	CASSQVQGNEQFF	TGCGCCAGCAGCCAAGTACAGGGTAATGAGCAGTTCTTC
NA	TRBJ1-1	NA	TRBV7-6	CASSLRGATEAFF	TGTGCCAGCAGCTTACGGGGGGCCACTGAAGCTTTCTTT
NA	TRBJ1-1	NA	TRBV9	CASSVKSVNTEAFF	TGTGCCAGCAGCGTAAAGAGTGTTAACACTGAAGCTTTCTTT
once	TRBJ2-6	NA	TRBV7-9	CASSLQGRGANVLTF	TGTGCCAGCAGCCTGCAGGGGCGTGGGGCCAACGTCCTGACTTTC
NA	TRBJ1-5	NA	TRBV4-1	CASSQEGDYSNQPQHF	TGCGCCAGCAGCCAAGAAGGGGATTATAGCAATCAGCCCCAGCATTTT